This section outlines one T cell receptor (beta chain) sequence together with its context. The antigen is not known. Germline V CDR1 and CDR2: SQVTM, ANQGSEA. Trimming cost V 0 bases and J 7 bases, with 9 bases left between them. The CDR3 consists of 13 residues. This entry is derived from a study of CD8+ T cells in alopecia areata. Findings and caveats of the study: There were also resident alphabeta T cells of normal skin sequenced in scalp samples. Researchers reported that TCR sharing among patients proved less clear than in mice, possibly HLA-linked.

In each case, RNA was isolated and then reverse transcribed into cDNA as the sequencing template. The assay was immunoSEQ multiplex PCR, and TCRdb's table has in-frame clones only and misses some. Here the sample spans 120,000 to 150,000 clones, roughly 58% being singletons. This chain links TRBV29-1 with TRBJ2-2, with unresolved D. This TCR was sampled from a human donor in good health. Sequences were obtained from CD8+ T cells sorted from blood. CDR3 nucleotide sequence: TGCAGCGTTGAAGAGCGGCGGAGCGGGGAGCTGTTTTTT. Protein sequence: CSVEERRSGELFF.